Listed here are 29 T cell receptor beta chains from one sample, sequenced in a study of control samples from healthy donors and cancer patients. Some clones are missing from TCRdb's copy, which holds only in-frame ones; the method was immunoSEQ multiplex PCR. The sample includes some 180,000 clones. Sequencing input: blood. The receptors originated from a woman in her twenties or thirties in good health.

The rearrangement uses TRBV3-1 (or the pseudogene TRBV3-2) and TRBJ1-1, with D uncertain. This CDR3 contains 14 residues. Trimming removed 3 bases at V and 0 bases at J, with 8 bases between. In germline, CDR1 is LGHDT, CDR2 YNNKEL (reference sequence). The CDR3 region is CASSHQGVNTEAFF. The CDR3 region has the DNA TGTGCCAGCAGCCATCAAGGTGTGAACACTGAAGCTTTCTTT.

J is TRBJ1-5 and V is TRBV27; maybe TRBD1 (6 bases). Looked up from germline, CDR1 is MNHEY and CDR2 is SMNVEV (reference sequence). The CDR3 spans 15 residues. Trimming removed 5 bases at V and 3 bases at J, with 14 bases between. DNA of the CDR3: TGTGCCAGCAGTCCTATGGACAGACACAATCAGCCCCAGCATTTT. Translation: CASSPMDRHNQPQHF.

The V and J genes are TRBV10-2 and TRBJ2-1; tentatively, D is TRBD1 (5 bases). The CDR3 has 15 amino acids. V was shortened by 6 bases and J by 4 bases, with 16 bases between the two germline ends. CDR1 WSHSY and CDR2 SAAADI come from the germline V gene. The CDR3 loop is CASRARTTPYNEQFF. The CDR3 region has the DNA TGCGCCAGCAGGGCCCGGACAACCCCTTACAATGAGCAGTTCTTC.

CDR3 in amino acids: CASSVGQRGVNEQYF. The CDR3 DNA reads TGTGCCAGCAGCGTAGGCCAGCGGGGTGTTAACGAGCAGTACTTC. The genes are TRBV9 and TRBJ2-7; 7 positions match TRBD2. This CDR3 has 15 residues. J gave up 5 bases and V 0 bases, and 8 bases lay outside the gene matches. In germline, CDR1 is SGDLS, CDR2 YYNGEE.

The V and J genes are TRBV29-1 and TRBJ2-1; a weak D match, TRBD1 (7 bases). V lost 4 bases and J 4 bases, leaving 11 bases between the germline ends. Germline CDR1 is SQVTM and CDR2 is ANQGSEA. CDR3 length: 13 amino acids. DNA of the CDR3: TGCAGCGTTGGCGGGACAGCTTACAATGAGCAGTTCTTC. Translation gives CSVGGTAYNEQFF.

The CDR3 reads CASSIGTVATYEQYF. CDR3 DNA sequence: TGTGCCAGCAGTATCGGGACAGTGGCCACCTACGAGCAGTACTTC. The chain has TRBV6-5 and TRBJ2-7; the match to TRBD1 covers 7 bases. Germline CDR1 reads MNHEY; CDR2 reads SVGAGI. Trimming removed 5 bases from V and 2 bases from J; junction bases left unmatched: 9. This CDR3 has 15 amino acids.

The chain recombines TRBV28 with TRBJ2-7, with D possibly TRBD2 on 6 matching bases. With 3 bases removed from V and 1 base from J, the gap between germline ends came to 10 bases. Germline V gene lookup returns CDR1 MDHEN and CDR2 SYDVKM. This CDR3 has 14 amino acids. The CDR3 DNA reads as TGTGCCAGCAGTTTCTACAGCGGGTCCTACGAGCAGTACTTC. This translates into CASSFYSGSYEQYF.

DNA for the CDR3: TGTGCCACCCGACAGGCAAATAGCAATCAGCCCCAGCATTTT. It yields the protein CATRQANSNQPQHF. The chain joins TRBV6-5 to TRBJ1-5; D is possibly TRBD1 (6 bases). CDR1 is MNHEY, CDR2 SVGAGI, per germline. V dropped 10 bases and J dropped 0 bases, with 13 bases sitting between them. CDR3 size: 14 residues.

The chain uses TRBV19 and TRBJ2-7; D uncertain. This CDR3 is 12 amino acids long. V lost 5 bases and J lost 4, with 9 bases in between. Germline V gene lookup returns CDR1 LNHDA and CDR2 SQIVND (reference sequence). CDR3 in DNA: TGTGCCAGTAGTCCCGACGCTTACGAGCAGTACTTC. It encodes CASSPDAYEQYF.

This rearrangement joins TRBV2 to TRBJ1-6; D is perhaps TRBD1 (6 bases). CDR3 size: 14 residues. Germline V CDR1 and CDR2: SNHLY, FYNNEI. V shed 4 bases and J shed 10 bases, with 14 bases lying between them. Written as DNA, the CDR3 is TGTGCCAGCAGTGGTCAGGGGCGGGGATCACCCCTCCACTTT. This codes for CASSGQGRGSPLHF.

The rearrangement joins TRBV29-1 to TRBJ1-1, with D possibly TRBD1 on 5 matching bases. This CDR3 has 13 amino acids. The V end lost 7 bases, the J end lost 1 base, and 13 bases lay between the germline ends. Germline V gives CDR1 SQVTM, CDR2 ANQGSEA. The CDR3 region has the DNA TGCAGCGCCGTAGGGACTCCGAACACTGAAGCTTTCTTT. Amino acids: CSAVGTPNTEAFF.

The chain is built from TRBV9 and TRBJ1-2; 11 nucleotides agree with TRBD1. The CDR3 has 16 residues. V lost 0 bases, J lost 4 bases, and 5 bases stayed unmatched. The germline V gene has CDR1 SGDLS and CDR2 YYNGEE. The CDR3 nucleotides are TGTGCCAGCAGCGTAGCCGGCGGGACAGGGGGCTATGGCTACACCTTC. Amino acids: CASSVAGGTGGYGYTF.

CDR3 DNA sequence: TGTGCCAGCAGCTTAACGGGCCCTGAAGCTTTCTTT. Translated, it gives CASSLTGPEAFF. V is TRBV7-9 and J is TRBJ1-1; D remains unclear. Trimming cost V 2 bases and J 6 bases, with 7 bases left between them. The CDR3 contains 12 residues. Germline loops: CDR1 SEHNR, CDR2 FQNEAQ (reference sequence).

The chain employs TRBV12-3 or TRBV12-4 and TRBJ2-5; 7 bases align to TRBD1. CDR3 length: 12 amino acids. Unmatched junction bases numbered 6, after V lost 5 bases and J lost 9 bases. The CDR3 here is CASSHRGGAQYF. The CDR3 region has the DNA TGTGCCAGCAGTCACAGGGGTGGGGCCCAGTACTTC.

The chain uses TRBV28 and TRBJ2-7; no clear D gene. Germline V gene sequence: CDR1 MDHEN, CDR2 SYDVKM. The V end was cut by 5 bases, the J end by 4 bases, with 12 bases between. There are 13 residues in the CDR3. The CDR3 DNA sequence: TGTGCCAGCAGTAAGACAAGTTGGTACGAGCAGTACTTC. Its protein is CASSKTSWYEQYF.

The chain links TRBV6-4 to TRBJ2-1; 7 nucleotides align to TRBD2. The CDR3 length is 15 residues. V was clipped by 6 bases and J by 5 bases; unmatched bases: 10. From germline, CDR1 is MRHNA and CDR2 SNTAGT. Here the CDR3 DNA reads TGTGCCAGCAGCCGGTTCGGGGGGACCGACAATGAGCAGTTCTTC. Its protein is CASSRFGGTDNEQFF.

The rearrangement joins TRBV7-8 to TRBJ2-7; 8 bases are a match to TRBD2. Trimming took 9 bases from V and 4 from J; bases not matched to a gene: 5. CDR3 length: 12 amino acids. Germline V CDR1 and CDR2: SGHVS, FQNEAQ. Here the CDR3 DNA reads TGTGCCAGGACACGGGGGGGTTACGAGCAGTACTTC. This sequence encodes CARTRGGYEQYF.

This chain joins TRBV4-3 and TRBJ1-1; no clear D. There are 12 residues in the CDR3. Germline V gene data show CDR1 as LGHNA and CDR2 as YSLEER. Trimming took off 1 base at V and 6 bases at J, with 6 bases between the two ends. CDR3 in amino acids: CASSQGFSEAFF. CDR3 sequence (DNA): TGCGCCAGCAGCCAAGGGTTTTCTGAAGCTTTCTTT.

V is TRBV6-5 and J is TRBJ1-1; tentative D call: TRBD1 (6 bases). Germline V CDR1 and CDR2: MNHEY, SVGAGI. V shed 7 bases and J shed 11 bases, with 14 bases lying between them. This CDR3 spans 11 amino acids. Written as DNA, the CDR3 is TGTGCCAGCATGGGGGGCCCCCGCGCTTTCTTT. As protein: CASMGGPRAFF.

This chain links TRBV19 with TRBJ2-1, with D possibly TRBD1 on 7 matching bases. This CDR3 comprises 15 residues. Germline lookup yields CDR1 LNHDA and CDR2 SQIVND (reference sequence). V was cut by 7 bases and J by 8 bases, with 21 bases left in between. CDR3 in amino acids: CASNGGLIGQDEQFF. The CDR3, as DNA: TGTGCCAGTAATGGAGGGCTCATCGGACAGGATGAGCAGTTCTTC. Together with reference TRBV19 and TRBJ2-1, the CDR3 gives the full variable domain: DGGITQSPKYLFRKEGQNVTLSCEQNLNHDAMYWYRQDPGQGLRLIYYSQIVNDFQKGDIAEGYSVSREKKESFPLTVTSAQKNPTAFYLCASNGGLIGQDEQFFGPGTRLTVL.

The chain recombines TRBV7-2 with TRBJ2-5, with TRBD2 matching over 8 bases. The CDR3 sequence is 15 residues long. Germline loops: CDR1 SGHTA, CDR2 FQGNSA. Germline trimming cut 0 bases from V and 5 bases from J; bases unmatched to any gene: 5. The CDR3 region has the DNA TGTGCCAGCAGCTTAGCCGGGGGGGCCTTTGAGACCCAGTACTTC. This sequence encodes CASSLAGGAFETQYF.

V gene TRBV19 combines with J gene TRBJ1-2, with D perhaps TRBD1 (6 bases). The CDR3 sequence is 15 residues long. V gave up 5 bases and J gave up 0 bases, with 13 bases separating them. Per the germline V gene, CDR1 is LNHDA and CDR2 is SQIVND (reference sequence). The CDR3 loop reads CASSLRDTSNYGYTF. For the CDR3, the DNA is TGTGCCAGTAGTCTCCGGGACACCTCTAACTATGGCTACACCTTC.

The genes are TRBV5-1 and TRBJ1-1; 7 bases align to TRBD1. From germline, CDR1 is SGHRS and CDR2 YFSETQ. This CDR3 comprises 12 residues. The ends lost 4 bases at V and 6 bases at J; junction bases unmatched: 3. The CDR3 nucleotides read TGCGCCAGCAGCCCGCAGGGGGCTGAAGCTTTCTTT. Its protein product is CASSPQGAEAFF. The full variable domain, completed using reference TRBV5-1 and TRBJ1-1, is KAGVTQTPRYLIKTRGQQVTLSCSPISGHRSVSWYQQTPGQGLQFLFEYFSETQRNKGNFPGRFSGRQFSNSRSEMNVSTLELGDSALYLCASSPQGAEAFFGQGTRLTVV.

Here the CDR3 reads CASSPGGTGAYGYTF. In nucleotides, the CDR3 is TGCGCCAGCAGCCCGGGCGGGACGGGAGCCTATGGCTACACCTTC. The V gene is TRBV4-1, the J gene TRBJ1-2; maybe TRBD1 (5 bases). Germline V CDR1 and CDR2: MGHRA, YSYEKL. Trimming removed 4 bases from V and 4 bases from J, with 16 bases in between. This CDR3 has 15 amino acids.

The rearrangement joins TRBV5-1 to TRBJ2-2; D is ambiguous. Trimming pared 2 bases from V and 0 bases from J, leaving 8 bases between. The CDR3 loop spans 15 amino acids. CDR1 is SGHRS and CDR2 is YFSETQ in the germline V gene. This CDR3 is CASSFRSANTGELFF. CDR3 coding DNA: TGCGCCAGCAGCTTTAGGTCAGCGAACACCGGGGAGCTGTTTTTT.

The chain couples TRBV10-3 to TRBJ1-2; the D gene is possibly TRBD1 (5 bases). The V end lost 4 bases, the J end lost 3 bases, and 15 bases lay between the germline ends. Germline V CDR1 and CDR2: ENHRY, SYGVKD. CDR3 length equals 15 residues. The DNA for the CDR3 is TGTGCCATCAGTGCCCTGGGGCCCGGGGACTATGGCTACACCTTC. Its translation: CAISALGPGDYGYTF.

The rearrangement joins TRBV5-1 to TRBJ1-2, with D tentatively TRBD1 (6 bases). This CDR3 has 16 amino acids. V was clipped by 4 bases and J by 4 bases, with 20 bases between them. CDR1 is SGHRS and CDR2 is YFSETQ in the germline V gene. This CDR3 reads CASSNVYPGHLYGYTF. In DNA form, the CDR3 reads TGCGCCAGCAGCAACGTATACCCGGGACACCTCTATGGCTACACCTTC.

V is TRBV14 and J is TRBJ1-1, with D hard to call. Germline CDR1 SGHDN, CDR2 FVKESK. This CDR3 region has 15 residues. Trimming stripped 3 bases from V and 3 bases from J, with 14 bases between. The CDR3 DNA is TGTGCCAGCAGCCACGGCACGGGAGTTCACACTGAAGCTTTCTTT. Amino acids: CASSHGTGVHTEAFF.

The gene calls are TRBV9 and TRBJ1-1, with unresolved D. The germline V gene has CDR1 SGDLS and CDR2 YYNGEE. Trimming left V 3 bases short and J 4 bases short, with 13 bases between. The CDR3 runs to 14 residues. In DNA form, the CDR3 reads TGTGCCAGCAGCGCAGATAAATGGGGCACTGAAGCTTTCTTT. Its translation is CASSADKWGTEAFF.